This TCR beta chain came from a study of blood T cell repertoires in COVID-19. The assay was immunoSEQ multiplex PCR, and TCRdb's table has in-frame clones only and misses some. This table holds some 44,000 clones, 92% found once. The V and J ends lost 4 bases and 6 bases respectively, with 20 bases between them. The CDR3 is 16 amino acids. Germline CDR1 reads MGHRA; CDR2 reads YSYEKL. This clone has a single count. The sequenced material came from peripheral blood. This rearrangement joins TRBV4-1 to TRBJ2-3, with D maybe TRBD1 (6 bases). The receptor comes from a human donor in a cohort sampled during active COVID-19. The CDR3 reads CASSPGWGPEGDTQYF. In DNA form, the CDR3 reads TGCGCCAGCAGCCCCGGATGGGGGCCCGAGGGGGATACGCAGTATTTT.